This TCR beta chain was profiled in a study of T cell responses to AZD1222 COVID-19 vaccine. Clones were sequenced by immunoSEQ multiplex PCR, and TCRdb holds only the in-frame ones, with some missing. The table has 150,000 or so clones, roughly nine tenths seen once; the top ten hold about 5%. The receptor comes from an adult in good health. This specimen was peripheral blood, taken on day 0 of AZD1222 vaccination.

CDR3 DNA sequence: TGTGCCAGCAGTCGACCGGATGACTACAATGAGCAGTTCTTC. This translates into CASSRPDDYNEQFF. This chain links TRBV25-1 with TRBJ2-1, with D uncertain. Trimming removed 5 bases at V and 3 bases at J, with 11 bases between. CDR1 is MGHDK and CDR2 is SYGVNS in the germline V gene. The CDR3 has 14 residues. The full variable domain, in which reference TRBV25-1 and TRBJ2-1 provide the parts outside the CDR3, is EADIYQTPRYLVIGTGKKITLECSQTMGHDKMYWYQQDPGMELHLIHYSYGVNSTEKGDLSSESTVSRIRTEHFPLTLESARPSHTSQYLCASSRPDDYNEQFFGPGTRLTVL.